The 19 T cell receptor beta chains given below trace back to one sample, sequenced in a study of Graves' ophthalmopathy and Graves' hyperthyroidism. Transcripts of RNA were the source for amplifying TCR beta CDR3 regions. Scientists carried out first-round RT-PCR using HTBI primers and then a second-round multiplex PCR. TCRdb ran MiXCR on the multiplex PCR reads and lists one entry per CDR3 protein. This repertoire shows about 1.1 million distinct CDR3 sequences, 36% found once; its top ten account for approximately 12%. The specimen sequenced was peripheral blood or thyroid tissue (not recorded which). Every receptor here comes from an adult man with Graves' hyperthyroidism.

Concerning this clonotype: A single base separates this from a much larger clone, so it may be a read error. The CDR3, as DNA: TGCAGTGCTAGCGGGGCAGGAGGGGGTCTGAACACTGAAGCTCTCTTT. It encodes CSASGAGGGLNTEALF. The V call is TRBV20-1, the J call TRBJ1-1; possible D gene TRBD1, 6 bases. The CDR3 is 16 residues long. CDR1 is DFQATT, CDR2 SNEGSKA, per germline (reference sequence).

The chain recombines TRBV2 with TRBJ2-5; 7 positions agree with TRBD2. The trim removed 3 bases at V and 4 bases at J, leaving 8 bases unmatched. This CDR3 has 15 amino acids. Germline V gene data show CDR1 as SNHLY and CDR2 as FYNNEI. CDR3 sequence reads: CASSEGSGVGETQYF. The CDR3, as DNA: TGTGCCAGCAGTGAGGGGAGCGGGGTCGGAGAGACCCAGTACTTC. The whole variable domain, remainder taken from reference TRBV2 and TRBJ2-5, is EPEVTQTPSHQVTQMGQEVILRCVPISNHLYFYWYRQILGQKVEFLVSFYNNEISEKSEIFDDQFSVERPDGSNFTLKIRSTKLEDSAMYFCASSEGSGVGETQYFGPGTRLLVL.

This clonotype was seen many times. The V gene is TRBV6-2 or TRBV6-3, the J gene TRBJ1-5, with D possibly matching TRBD1 (6 bases). CDR3 length equals 15 residues. V lost 6 bases to trimming and J lost 0 bases, with 12 bases between them. Germline-derived CDR1 and CDR2 are MNHEY and SVGEGT. The CDR3 here is CASRTGTNSNQPQHF. The CDR3 DNA sequence: TGTGCCAGCAGAACCGGGACAAATAGCAATCAGCCCCAGCATTTT.

This clonotype was recorded many times. V gene TRBV7-9 combines with J gene TRBJ1-2; 7 bases align to TRBD1. CDR3 size: 13 residues. V shed 6 bases and J 5 bases; nucleotides not matched to a gene: 6. Germline CDR1 is SEHNR and CDR2 is FQNEAQ (reference sequence). CDR3 protein: CASSQTGEYGYTF. DNA for the CDR3: TGTGCCAGCAGTCAAACAGGGGAATATGGCTACACCTTC.

This clonotype has at least ten counts. This chain connects TRBV29-1 to TRBJ1-1, with a possible D match to TRBD1 (5 bases). This CDR3 contains 14 residues. CDR1 is SQVTM and CDR2 is ANQGSEA in the germline V gene. Trimming pared 4 bases from V and 0 bases from J, leaving 12 bases between. Written as DNA, the CDR3 is TGCAGCGTTGTCGCGGCAGGGATGAACACTGAAGCTTTCTTT. The encoded protein is CSVVAAGMNTEAFF.

The CDR3 region is CSARIAGVHGELFF. CDR3 nucleotides: TGCAGTGCTAGAATCGCGGGGGTGCACGGGGAGCTGTTTTTT. The chain links TRBV20-1 to TRBJ2-2, with 7 positions matching TRBD2. V lost 2 bases and J lost 7; bases outside the gene matches: 7. Germline CDR1 and CDR2: DFQATT and SNEGSKA (reference sequence). The CDR3 is made up of 14 amino acids.

The chain carries TRBV19 and TRBJ1-5; maybe TRBD1 (5 bases). The V end lost 4 bases, the J end lost 1 base, and 11 bases lay between the germline ends. The germline gives CDR1 LNHDA, CDR2 SQIVND (reference sequence). CDR3 length: 15 residues. CDR3 in DNA: TGTGCCAGTAGTACACAGGTAACAAGCAATCAGCCCCAGCATTTT. Translation gives CASSTQVTSNQPQHF.

The CDR3 DNA sequence: TGCGCCAGCAGCTTAGTACCGGGACACCAAAACTCTGGAAACACCATATATTTT. Its protein is CASSLVPGHQNSGNTIYF. The chain has TRBV5-1 and TRBJ1-3; D possibly corresponds to TRBD1 (6 bases). This CDR3 is built from 18 residues. CDR1 and CDR2 (germline): SGHRS, YFSETQ. V shed 2 bases and J shed 0 bases, with 18 bases lying between them.

V is TRBV29-1 and J is TRBJ1-5; D gene unclear. Germline-derived CDR1 and CDR2 are SQVTM and ANQGSEA. The CDR3 is 13 residues long. Trimming pared 5 bases from V and 1 base from J, leaving 9 bases between. This CDR3 is CSVSGVSNQPQHF. CDR3 nucleotides: TGCAGCGTTTCTGGGGTGAGCAATCAGCCCCAGCATTTT.

The chain has TRBV9 and TRBJ1-2; D not resolved. This CDR3 is 15 amino acids long. Trimming left V 3 bases short and J 5 bases short, with 17 bases between. Germline V gene sequence: CDR1 SGDLS, CDR2 YYNGEE. The chain's CDR3 is CASSATTGRRYGYTF. The CDR3 nucleotides read TGTGCCAGCAGCGCCACTACCGGGCGGCGGTATGGCTACACCTTC.

The gene calls are TRBV11-2 and TRBJ1-2, with D maybe TRBD1 (6 bases). Germline V gene lookup returns CDR1 SGHAT and CDR2 FQNNGV. Trimming left V 4 bases short and J 3 bases short, with 15 bases between. There are 15 residues in the CDR3. As DNA, the CDR3 is TGTGCCAGCAGCTACGCCGGGGGCGGCGACTATGGCTACACCTTC. Its translation: CASSYAGGGDYGYTF.

In this sample, this clonotype turned up a few times. The rearrangement joins TRBV2 to TRBJ1-3; no clear D. This CDR3 contains 11 residues. Germline assignment: CDR1 SNHLY and CDR2 FYNNEI. Trimming shortened V by 5 bases and J by 7 bases, and 6 bases separated the two germline ends. DNA of the CDR3: TGTGCCAGCAGTTACTTTAACACCATATATTTT. This sequence encodes CASSYFNTIYF.

This clonotype was detected ten times or more. The chain employs TRBV9 and TRBJ1-1, with D possibly matching TRBD1 (5 bases). The V and J ends lost 0 bases and 7 bases respectively, with 13 bases between them. The CDR3 length is 14 residues. The germline V gene has CDR1 SGDLS and CDR2 YYNGEE. The CDR3 DNA reads TGTGCCAGCAGCGTAGCCAGGGCGGGAAGTGAAGCTTTCTTT. Protein sequence: CASSVARAGSEAFF.

This clonotype was seen at least ten times. V and J are TRBV7-9 and TRBJ2-7; the match to TRBD1 covers 7 bases. CDR3 size: 13 residues. Germline V gene sequence: CDR1 SEHNR, CDR2 FQNEAQ (reference sequence). V shed 3 bases and J 6 bases; nucleotides not matched to a gene: 5. CDR3 loop: CASSLATGSEQYF. The CDR3 bases are TGTGCCAGCAGCTTGGCGACAGGGAGCGAGCAGTACTTC.

This clonotype was recorded many times. The chain uses TRBV20-1 and TRBJ2-7, with TRBD2 matching over 9 bases. From germline, CDR1 is DFQATT and CDR2 SNEGSKA (reference sequence). J lost 0 bases, V lost 5 bases, and 5 bases had no gene match. The CDR3 sequence is 14 residues long. CDR3 nucleotides: TGCAGTGCTCGAAGCGGGAGGACCTCCTACGAGCAGTACTTC. Encoded protein: CSARSGRTSYEQYF.

This clonotype was observed many times. The chain employs TRBV10-3 and TRBJ2-5; tentatively, D is TRBD1 (6 bases). CDR3 size: 13 residues. Between the trimmed V and J ends, which lost 6 bases and 3 bases, there was a span of 11 bases. The germline gives CDR1 ENHRY, CDR2 SYGVKD. This chain's CDR3 is CAISRDTEETQYF. The CDR3 coding sequence is TGTGCCATCAGCCGGGACACAGAAGAGACCCAGTACTTC.

This clonotype was counted a few times. The chain uses TRBV6-5 and TRBJ1-2; 7 nucleotides agree with TRBD1. Germline V gene data show CDR1 as MNHEY and CDR2 as SVGAGI. The CDR3 consists of 14 residues. V shed 6 bases, J shed 4 bases, and the junction held 8 bases outside the gene matches. CDR3 DNA sequence: TGTGCCAGCAGCAAGGACAGGACAACCTATGGCTACACCTTC. Translated, it gives CASSKDRTTYGYTF.

This clonotype was counted a single time. The rearrangement joins TRBV2 to TRBJ1-1; 9 positions agree with TRBD1. The CDR3 has 13 amino acids. Germline trimming cut 10 bases from V and 3 bases from J; bases unmatched to any gene: 6. Germline-derived CDR1 and CDR2 are SNHLY and FYNNEI. The CDR3 reads CAIKTGGHTEAFF. The CDR3 DNA reads as TGTGCCATCAAGACAGGGGGACACACTGAAGCTTTCTTT.

This clonotype was seen a handful of times. The chain combines TRBV9 with TRBJ1-4; 9 positions agree with TRBD1. Unmatched junction bases numbered 6, after V lost 4 bases and J lost 8 bases. Germline values: CDR1 SGDLS, CDR2 YYNGEE. This CDR3 contains 14 residues. The DNA for the CDR3 is TGTGCCAGCAGCCCAGACAGGGGGACCGAAAAACTGTTTTTT. This translates into CASSPDRGTEKLFF.